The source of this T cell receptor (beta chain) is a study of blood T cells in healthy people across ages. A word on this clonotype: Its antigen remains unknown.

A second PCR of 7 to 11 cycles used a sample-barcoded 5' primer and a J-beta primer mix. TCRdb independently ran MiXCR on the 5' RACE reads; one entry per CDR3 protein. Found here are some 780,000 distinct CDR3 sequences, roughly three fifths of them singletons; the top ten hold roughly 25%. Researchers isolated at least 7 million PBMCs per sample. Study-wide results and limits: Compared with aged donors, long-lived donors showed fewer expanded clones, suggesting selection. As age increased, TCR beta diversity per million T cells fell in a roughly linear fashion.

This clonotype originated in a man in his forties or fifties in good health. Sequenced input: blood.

CDR3 region: CASSQVAGGTQYF. The CDR3 DNA reads TGTGCCAGCAGCCAAGTGGCGGGCGGGACCCAGTACTTC. This chain uses TRBV3-1 with TRBJ2-5; tentatively, D is TRBD2 (5 bases). This CDR3 region has 13 residues. From germline, CDR1 is LGHDT and CDR2 YNNKEL (reference sequence). V was pared by 1 base and J by 7 bases, with 10 bases between.